Listed here are 27 T cell receptor delta chains from one sample, sequenced in a study of γδ T cells in repeated Plasmodium falciparum infection. TCRdb reanalysed the multiplex PCR reads via CATT. The sample has approximately 50,000 delta-chain clones, 1.9% seen once. Vgamma9/Vdelta2+ and Vdelta2-negative gammadelta T cells were flow-sorted from PBMC for bulk sequencing. Sequences were obtained from gamma-delta T cells from blood. Receptors were obtained from a pool of human donors (malaria-infected and uninfected, not separated).

This clone was found many times. TCRdb records a much larger clone's protein for this DNA, with a difference at residue 6 that likely arises from a read error; the protein given is the translation of the DNA. The chain recombines TRAV38-2/DV8 with TRDJ1; TRDD3 matches 12 bases. The germline V gene encodes CDR1 TSESDYY and CDR2 QEAYKQQN. J lost 1 base, V lost 1 base, and 26 bases had no gene match. The CDR3 consists of 24 residues. CDR3 in amino acids: CAYRSLEYFQATYWGIPATDKLIF. The CDR3 bases are TGTGCTTATAGGAGCCTCGAATACTTCCAAGCTACGTACTGGGGGATACCGGCCACCGATAAACTCATCTTT.

This clone was seen many times. TCRdb shows a much larger clone's protein in place of this DNA's translation, and the two differ at residue 7, likely through a read error; the protein shown is translated from the DNA. The V and J genes are TRDV3 and TRDJ1; no definite D call. Deletions cut 3 bases from V and 1 base from J, with 12 bases between. Germline lookup yields CDR1 TVYSNPD and CDR2 GDNSRS (reference sequence). This CDR3 contains 13 residues. The CDR3 DNA follows: TGTGCCTTCCCATACTCGGGCACCGATAAACTCATCTTT. This codes for CAFPYSGTDKLIF.

Many counts were recorded for this clone. TCRdb's entry gives the protein of a much larger clone, which mismatches this DNA's translation at residue 11, likely from a read error; the protein reported here is translated from the DNA. The chain links TRDV2 to TRDJ1; 8 positions match TRDD3. Germline CDR1 reads GEAIGNYY; CDR2 reads EKD. CDR3 size: 17 residues. V shed 0 bases, J shed 3 bases, and the junction held 11 bases outside the gene matches. The CDR3 bases are TGTGCCTGTGACACCCCATGGGTGGGGGATTCCTCCGATAAACTCATCTTT. It is translated as CACDTPWVGDSSDKLIF.

In its sample, this clone was seen a few times. The TCRdb record carries a much larger clone's protein, which differs from this DNA's translation at residue 13; a read error is the likely cause, and the protein listed here is the DNA translation. The chain joins TRDV2 to TRDJ1, with TRDD3 identical over 9 bases. Because TCRdb records no J gene, it was assigned here through a match of the DNA to germline. The length of the CDR3 is 16 residues. Germline CDR1 GEAIGNYY, CDR2 EKD. This CDR3 is CACDLLGDGYTDRLIF. In nucleotides, the CDR3 is TGTGCCTGTGATCTCCTGGGGGATGGGTACACCGATAGACTCATCTTT.

This clone was seen ten or more times. This likely reflects a read error, since a far larger clone is one base away. The sample contains more than one DNA sequence encoding this CDR3. V is TRDV1 and J is TRDJ1; 13 bases line up with TRDD3. The J gene was not available in TCRdb and was assigned here by matching the DNA to germline segments. CDR1 and CDR2 from the germline V gene are TSWWSYY and QGS. The CDR3 has 22 residues. DNA of the CDR3: TGCGCTCTTGGGGAACTGTTCCTACTCCAATCTACTGGGGGATACGCACCCGATAAACTCATCTTT. It encodes CALGELFLLQSTGGYAPDKLIF.

Remarks on this clone: Translating this DNA gives a protein that differs at residue 2 from the TCRdb one, which belongs to a much larger clone; a read error is likely, and the protein shown is this translation. V usage is TRDV1 and J usage is TRDJ2; perhaps TRDD3 as D (8 bases). The CDR3 is made up of 23 amino acids. Germline V gene lookup returns CDR1 TSWWSYY and CDR2 QGS. For the CDR3, the DNA is TGTTCTCTTGGGGCGATGGCCTTCCTCCATTTCACTGGGGGTCCCGCTTTGACAGCACAACTCTTCTTT. The encoded protein is CSLGAMAFLHFTGGPALTAQLFF.

In regard to this clone: A single base is all that separates this from a far larger clone, so a read error is likely. This specimen includes other DNA sequences encoding the same CDR3. The chain has TRDV2 and TRDJ1; 9 nucleotides match TRDD3. The J gene was missing in TCRdb and was found by matching the end of the DNA to germline. V lost 4 bases, J lost 5 bases, and 10 bases stayed unmatched. Germline V gives CDR1 GEAIGNYY, CDR2 EKD. The CDR3 spans 15 residues. The CDR3, as DNA: TGTGCCTGTGAGACCTGGGGGATCGGCACTGATAAACTCATCTTT. Amino acid sequence: CACETWGIGTDKLIF.

On this clone: The TCRdb record carries a much larger clone's protein, which differs from this DNA's translation at residue 13; a read error is the likely cause, and the protein listed here is the DNA translation. The V and J genes are TRDV1 and TRDJ1; possible D gene TRDD3, 6 bases. TCRdb carries no J gene annotation; the J gene was assigned here by matching the DNA with germline. Trimming pared 1 base from V and 0 bases from J, leaving 39 bases between. The germline V gene has CDR1 TSWWSYY and CDR2 QGS. The CDR3 length is 25 residues. CDR3 DNA: TGTGCTCTTGGGGAACCCTATCTCCCCTTTCGATACGAGGTGGGGACCTTACGGTACACCGATAAACTCATCTTT. Its protein is CALGEPYLPFRYEVGTLRYTDKLIF.

The table lists this clone with a few counts. The protein in TCRdb stems from a much larger clone and differs at residue 21 from this DNA's translation, likely a read error; here the protein is translated from the DNA. The J gene is TRDJ1, the V gene TRDV2, with 12 bases that match TRDD3. The J gene comes from matching the DNA to germline here; TCRdb lacks it. The CDR3 contains 24 residues. Germline V gives CDR1 GEAIGNYY, CDR2 EKD. Written as DNA, the CDR3 is TGTGCCTGTGACACTCTTCCTGGGGGATACGCGGATGCACAACCCAAATTGTACACCGATATACTCATCTTT. It specifies CACDTLPGGYADAQPKLYTDILIF.

This clone came up a few times. TCRdb's protein for this DNA is that of a much larger clone and differs from the translation at residue 5, likely a read error; the protein shown is the DNA translation. The chain uses TRAV38-2/DV8 and TRDJ1; TRDD3 matches at 10 bases. TCRdb leaves out the J gene; it was filled in here by matching the DNA to germline. V shed 3 bases and J 3 bases; nucleotides not matched to a gene: 23. The CDR3 is 21 residues long. CDR1 and CDR2 from the germline V gene are TSESDYY and QEAYKQQN. The CDR3 coding sequence is TGTGCTTATAGGAACGCGACCCCGCCTGGCCTGGGGGATAACTTCGCCGATAAACTCATCTTT. Its protein is CAYRNATPPGLGDNFADKLIF.

Many counts were recorded for this clone. The CDR3 here is CALGELGPPQITTKGDFLASGTDKLIF. CDR3 DNA sequence: TGTGCTCTTGGGGAACTTGGGCCTCCACAGATAACTACGAAAGGGGATTTTCTTGCTTCAGGGACCGATAAACTCATCTTT. The rearrangement uses TRDV1 and TRDJ1; D is possibly TRDD3 (6 bases). This CDR3 is built from 27 residues. The germline V gene encodes CDR1 TSWWSYY and CDR2 QGS. V gave up 0 bases and J gave up 2 bases, with 46 bases separating them.

This clone was counted at least ten times. This probably arose from a read error, given a far larger clone one base away. The same CDR3 is also encoded by other DNA sequences in this sample. The rearrangement uses TRDV2 and TRDJ1; TRDD3 aligns across 8 bases. TCRdb offers no J gene call, so here the DNA was matched to germline to obtain one. CDR1 and CDR2 from the germline V gene are GEAIGNYY and EKD. The junction had 13 bases not matched to a gene; V was cut back by 3 bases and J by 2 bases. The CDR3 loop spans 17 amino acids. This CDR3 is CACDPLGDLEHTDKLIF. The CDR3 coding sequence is TGTGCCTGTGACCCTCTGGGGGACCTAGAGCATACCGATAAACTCATCTTT.

The chain has TRDV2 and TRDJ1; D is perhaps TRDD2 (5 bases). The J gene, missing from TCRdb, was assigned here through DNA to germline matching. The ends were cut back, 1 base at V and 0 bases at J, with 23 bases in the middle. Looked up from germline, CDR1 is GEAIGNYY and CDR2 is EKD. The CDR3 runs 19 residues. CDR3 DNA sequence: TGTGCCTGTGACACGTCCCTCTTCCCTGTGACCTATTACACCGATAAACTCATCTTT. It encodes CACDTSLFPVTYYTDKLIF.

This clone was seen repeatedly, ten times or more. TCRdb's protein, taken from a much larger clone, differs from this DNA's translation at residue 11, likely owing to a read error; the protein displayed comes from the DNA. The V call is TRDV3, the J call TRDJ1; tentatively, D is TRDD2 (7 bases). With 1 base removed from V and 1 base from J, the gap between germline ends came to 25 bases. CDR1 and CDR2 from the germline V gene are TVYSNPD and GDNSRS (reference sequence). This CDR3 region has 18 residues. In DNA form, the CDR3 reads TGTGCCTTTAAGTTTCCTACTAGGCTGGGGACTCCCACCGATAAACTCATCTTT. Protein: CAFKFPTRLGTPTDKLIF.

This clone was detected a few times. Given a far larger clone just one base away, this is likely a sequencing read error. The identical CDR3 is also encoded by other nucleotide sequences in the sample. The CDR3 loop is CASGRQTFRRDSRLIF. The CDR3 coding sequence is TGTGCCTCCGGGCGGCAAACGTTCAGGAGGGATAGCAGACTCATCTTC. No J gene was named, though the V gene is TRDV3; the DNA was not used to check the table's D call, TRDD3. The CDR3 has 16 amino acids. Germline CDR1 reads TVYSNPD; CDR2 reads GDNSRS (reference sequence).

This clone came up many times. Given a far larger clone just one base away, this is likely a sequencing read error. In the same sample, other DNA sequences code for this CDR3. The chain recombines TRAV36/DV7 with TRDJ3, with TRDD3 matching 7 bases. Germline CDR1 reads VTNFRS; CDR2 reads LTSSGIE (reference sequence). The CDR3 runs to 20 residues. CDR3 DNA sequence: TGCGCTGTGGAGGTACTGGGGACGCCATTACGCTCCTGGGACACCCGACAGATGTTTTTC. This translates into CAVEVLGTPLRSWDTRQMFF.

This clone was recorded many times. It differs at one base from a far larger clone, so likely a read error. Other nucleotide sequences from this sample produce the same CDR3. The gene calls are TRDV2 and TRDJ1, with 11 bases identical to TRDD3. The J gene, left out of TCRdb, was set here by checking the DNA against germline. With 0 bases clipped from V and 0 bases from J, the junction kept 14 bases outside the gene matches. The CDR3 sequence is 20 residues long. Germline CDR1 is GEAIGNYY and CDR2 is EKD. CDR3 region: CACDTVGGGYGEPYTDKLIF. The CDR3 DNA reads as TGTGCCTGTGACACCGTTGGTGGGGGATACGGGGAGCCGTACACCGATAAACTCATCTTT.

The sample holds many counts of this clone. The CDR3 DNA reads as TGTGCCTGTGACGGCCTTCCTACTGGGGGATATTCCGATAAACTCATCTTT. It is translated as CACDGLPTGGYSDKLIF. The chain couples TRDV2 to TRDJ1, with 11 nucleotides matching TRDD3. TCRdb leaves out the J gene; it was filled in here by matching the DNA to germline. CDR1 and CDR2 from the germline V gene are GEAIGNYY and EKD. The CDR3 has 17 amino acids. V lost 3 bases and J lost 3; bases outside the gene matches: 11.

Notes on this clone: This likely came from a read error, as a far larger clone is one base away. This sample includes further DNA sequences coding for the same CDR3. The chain combines TRDV1 with TRDJ1, with 12 bases fitting TRDD3. No J gene is reported in TCRdb; it was inferred here by comparing the DNA with germline. CDR3 size: 21 residues. CDR1 TSWWSYY and CDR2 QGS come from the germline V gene. The CDR3 DNA reads as TGTGCCCTTGGGGATCCTCTTCTATCCAGCTGGGGGATACGCGGTCTTGGTAAACTCATCTTT. As protein: CALGDPLLSSWGIRGLGKLIF.

Only a few counts were recorded for this clone. The protein recorded in TCRdb matches a much larger clone and deviates from this DNA's translation at residue 19, suggesting a read error; the protein here is obtained by translating the DNA. This chain connects TRDV2 to TRDJ1, with 10 nucleotides matching TRDD3. The J gene comes from matching the DNA to germline here; TCRdb lacks it. CDR3 length: 23 amino acids. Germline lookup yields CDR1 GEAIGNYY and CDR2 EKD. The CDR3 region has the DNA TGTGCCTGTGACACCTTGCTGAGTGGGAAAGTACTGGGGGATTCCCCGTACACCGAGAAACTCATCTTT. Translation gives CACDTLLSGKVLGDSPYTEKLIF.

This clone was counted ten times or more. This DNA translates differently at residue 23 from the TCRdb protein, which is that of a much larger clone; a read error is likely, and the protein shown is the DNA's own translation. The V gene is TRDV1, but the J gene lacks a call; the table names TRDD3, a call not compared with the DNA. CDR1 is TSWWSYY and CDR2 is QGS in the germline V gene. The CDR3 sequence is 24 residues long. The CDR3 is CALGHYIPVFDWGIVDLYTDKLTF. CDR3 DNA sequence: TGTGCTCTTGGGCACTACATACCCGTTTTCGACTGGGGGATAGTGGACCTGTACACCGATAAACTCACCTTT.

This clone was observed a handful of times. Given a much more abundant clone one base away, this may be a read error. Other DNA sequences in the sample encode the same CDR3. The chain is built from TRDV1 and TRDJ1; 8 nucleotides match TRDD3. Since TCRdb gives no J gene, matching the DNA to germline was used here to assign it. With 4 bases clipped from V and 6 bases from J, the junction kept 25 bases outside the gene matches. The V gene's germline CDR1 is TSWWSYY and CDR2 QGS. The CDR3 length is 20 residues. CDR3 in amino acids: CALGGQRVRRCTGGNNKLIF. In DNA form, the CDR3 reads TGTGCTCTTGGGGGGCAACGGGTCCGGAGATGTACTGGGGGCAACAATAAACTCATCTTT.

This clone has ten or more counts. J is TRDJ1 and V is TRDV1; tentative D call: TRDD3 (6 bases). V lost 5 bases and J 3 bases, leaving 28 bases between the germline ends. Germline V gives CDR1 TSWWSYY, CDR2 QGS. CDR3 length: 19 residues. The CDR3: CALGKPAWWGALPPDKLIF. CDR3 bases: TGTGCTCTTGGGAAACCCGCTTGGTGGGGGGCACTGCCACCCGATAAACTCATCTTT.

This clone was detected ten times or more. A far more abundant clone sits one base away, making this likely a read error. Other nucleotide sequences from this sample produce the same CDR3. The chain joins TRAV38-2/DV8 to TRDJ1, with 8 bases identical to TRDD3. The J gene, left out of TCRdb, was set here by checking the DNA against germline. Trimming at V came to 1 base and at J to 2 bases, leaving 28 bases not matched to a gene. The CDR3 length is 23 residues. The germline CDR1 and CDR2 sequences are TSESDYY and QEAYKQQN. The CDR3 DNA follows: TGTGCTTATAGGAGCCGCCGACCCCAAACCGCCCGGGGATACACCGAGTATACCGATAAACTCATCTTT. Encoded protein: CAYRSRRPQTARGYTEYTDKLIF.

This clone was counted only a few times. With a far larger clone one base away, a read error is the likely cause. Distinct nucleotide sequences in the sample also encode this CDR3. The CDR3 protein is CALGELIPQKEGKLIF. The CDR3 bases are TGTGCTCTTGGGGAACTTATTCCCCAAAAGGAGGGTAAACTCATCTTT. The chain employs TRDV1 and TRDJ1; no reliable D call. TCRdb lists no J gene, so it was determined here by aligning the DNA to germline. Germline lookup yields CDR1 TSWWSYY and CDR2 QGS. The V and J ends lost 0 bases and 7 bases respectively, with 18 bases between them. The CDR3 extends over 16 amino acids.

This clone was recorded many times. TCRdb lists the protein of a much larger clone for this DNA, which differs at residue 13, so this is likely a read error; the protein given here is translated from the DNA itself. The gene calls are TRDV1 and TRDJ2, with TRDD3 identical over 13 bases. The germline gives CDR1 TSWWSYY, CDR2 QGS. The CDR3 runs 29 residues. After removal of 2 bases from V and 6 bases from J, the junction contained 42 bases not matched to a gene. CDR3 sequence reads: CALGEVDLPYYLCTFTGGYAVSGAAQLFF. CDR3 nucleotide sequence: TGTGCTCTTGGGGAAGTGGACCTTCCGTACTACCTCTGTACCTTTACTGGGGGATACGCGGTAAGTGGGGCAGCACAACTCTTCTTT.

The sample holds a few counts of this clone. This likely reflects a read error, since a far larger clone is one base away. The sample has other DNA sequences that encode this CDR3 too. The chain carries TRDV1 and TRDJ1; TRDD3 aligns across 11 bases. Germline matching of the DNA provided the J gene here, since TCRdb leaves it blank. V lost 9 bases, J lost 0 bases, and 33 bases stayed unmatched. The length of the CDR3 is 24 residues. The germline V gene has CDR1 TSWWSYY and CDR2 QGS. The CDR3 bases are TGTGCTCTCGGGCACTACATACCCGTTTTCGACTGGGGGATAGTGGACCTGTACACCGATAAACTCATCTTT. Its protein product is CALGHYIPVFDWGIVDLYTDKLIF.